Sequencing of this T cell receptor (beta chain) was carried out in a study of T cells in Graves' hyperthyroidism and ophthalmopathy. The sample holds many counts of this clonotype. Germline V gene sequence: CDR1 DFQATT, CDR2 SNEGSKA (reference sequence). This CDR3 contains 16 residues. V was pared by 4 bases and J by 5 bases, with 15 bases of the junction left unmatched. The authors took PBMCs from 10 ml fresh peripheral blood. RNA transcripts provided the source from which TCR beta CDR3 regions were amplified. With the HTBI primer set, the TCR CDR3 went through a first round of RT-PCR. TCRdb reprocessed the multiplex PCR reads via MiXCR and lists one record per CDR3 protein. Of around 400,000 distinct CDR3 sequences listed, about 13% were seen once; the top ten hold roughly 8.3%.

Input material: blood. V is TRBV20-1 and J is TRBJ2-3, with TRBD2 matching over 7 bases. The receptor was isolated from a woman younger than 30 with Graves' hyperthyroidism. The CDR3 bases are TGCAGTGCTACCTCCGGCGGGAGAAGAGCTGGAGATACGCAGTATTTT. Protein product: CSATSGGRRAGDTQYF.